The 21 T cell receptor beta chains below all came from one sample that was sequenced in a study of Graves' ophthalmopathy and Graves' hyperthyroidism. RNA transcripts yielded amplified TCR beta CDR3 regions. HTBI primers served in a first-round RT-PCR, which a second-round multiplex PCR followed. Each CDR3 protein is one row after TCRdb ran MiXCR on the multiplex PCR reads. The table has hundreds of thousands of distinct CDR3 sequences, 20% to 25% seen once. The specimen sequenced was peripheral blood. The receptor set was obtained from a woman between 18 and 29 years old with stable Graves' hyperthyroidism. Some clones in this sample may be carry-over from other donors' samples.

V and J are TRBV19 and TRBJ1-5; D call uncertain. The CDR3 length is 13 residues. V shed 10 bases and J shed 7 bases, with 17 bases lying between them. The germline V gene encodes CDR1 LNHDA and CDR2 SQIVND (reference sequence). CDR3 residues: CATSVQAEQPQHF. The CDR3 coding sequence is TGTGCCACCAGCGTCCAGGCAGAACAGCCCCAGCATTTT.

A word on this clonotype: No conserved phenylalanine or tryptophan ends this CDR3, so it is likely a read error. The V call is TRBV29-1, the J call TRBJ2-5; D is ambiguous. Germline V CDR1 and CDR2: SQVTM, ANQGSEA. V was trimmed by 7 bases and J by 5 bases, leaving 17 bases between them. CDR3 length: 13 residues. This CDR3 is CSARPRVEETQYS. The CDR3 DNA reads TGCAGCGCCCGGCCCCGGGTAGAGGAGACCCAGTACTCC.

CDR3 sequence (DNA): TGTGCCAGCAGCTGGGGACAGGGGGCAGTTGGCTACACCTTC. Residues: CASSWGQGAVGYTF. The rearrangement uses TRBV11-2 and TRBJ1-2; 12 nucleotides align to TRBD1. In germline, CDR1 is SGHAT, CDR2 FQNNGV. Losses at the gene ends were 4 bases for V and 7 bases for J; bases not matched to a gene: 4. The CDR3 is 14 residues long.

On this clonotype itself: The conserved closing phenylalanine or tryptophan is absent in this CDR3, likely reflecting a read error. V usage is TRBV11-2 and J usage is TRBJ2-7; TRBD2 matches 9 bases. The germline CDR1 and CDR2 sequences are SGHAT and FQNNGV. The CDR3 loop spans 15 amino acids. V shed 4 bases, J shed 6 bases, and the junction held 10 bases outside the gene matches. The CDR3 reads CASSYPAGGQPEQYL. The CDR3 bases are TGTGCCAGCAGCTACCCAGCGGGAGGCCAACCCGAGCAGTACCTC.

This clonotype came up a few times. The chain employs TRBV30 and TRBJ1-1; D is unresolved. Trimming took off 8 bases at V and 1 base at J, with 5 bases between the two ends. Per germline, CDR1 GTSNPN and CDR2 SVGIG (reference sequence). This CDR3 region has 10 residues. The CDR3 is CAGANTEAFF. CDR3 coding DNA: TGTGCCGGAGCGAACACTGAAGCTTTCTTT. Combining the CDR3 with reference TRBV30 and TRBJ1-1 gives the whole variable domain SQTIHQWPATLVQPVGSPLSLECTVEGTSNPNLYWYRQAAGRGLQLLFYSVGIGQISSEVPQNLSASRPQDRQFILSSKKLLLSDSGFYLCAGANTEAFFGQGTRLTVV.

The chain carries TRBV6-2 or TRBV6-3 and TRBJ1-6; TRBD1 agrees at 11 bases. This CDR3 contains 16 residues. Germline V gene sequence: CDR1 MNHEY, CDR2 SVGEGT. V shed 6 bases, J shed 7 bases, and the junction held 8 bases outside the gene matches. The CDR3 region has the DNA TGTGCCAGCAGCTTGGACAGGGGGCGCATGAATTCACCCCTCCACTTT. It translates to CASSLDRGRMNSPLHF.

This clonotype was counted at least ten times. This chain links TRBV4-2 with TRBJ2-7; 9 bases are a match to TRBD2. With 3 bases clipped from V and 2 bases from J, the junction kept 2 bases outside the gene matches. The CDR3 runs to 14 residues. From germline, CDR1 is LGHNA and CDR2 YNFKEQ. The CDR3 DNA follows: TGTGCCAGCAGCCAGACTAGCGGCACCTACGAGCAGTACTTC. It yields the protein CASSQTSGTYEQYF.

The V call is TRBV6-1, the J call TRBJ2-5, with 8 bases identical to TRBD2. The ends lost 2 bases at V and 5 bases at J; junction bases unmatched: 7. The CDR3 has 15 amino acids. Germline CDR1 is MNHNS and CDR2 is SASEGT. The CDR3 loop reads CASSETAGEEETQYF. CDR3 in DNA: TGTGCCAGCAGTGAAACAGCGGGAGAGGAGGAGACCCAGTACTTC.

This clonotype has only a few counts. V and J are TRBV30 and TRBJ2-7; TRBD1 agrees at 9 bases. The junction had 9 bases not matched to a gene; V was cut back by 1 base and J by 5 bases. The germline V gene encodes CDR1 GTSNPN and CDR2 SVGIG (reference sequence). CDR3 length equals 15 residues. This chain's CDR3 is CAWSDPGQGSDEQYF. CDR3 sequence (DNA): TGTGCCTGGAGTGATCCTGGACAGGGGAGCGACGAGCAGTACTTC.

The chain is built from TRBV6-2 or TRBV6-3 and TRBJ2-5, with a possible D match to TRBD1 (5 bases). The CDR3 length is 14 residues. Trimming shortened V by 6 bases and J by 5 bases, and 16 bases separated the two germline ends. Germline-derived CDR1 and CDR2 are MNHEY and SVGEGT. The CDR3 nucleotides are TGTGCCAGCAGCCTAACCCCAGGGTTGGAGACCCAGTACTTC. As protein: CASSLTPGLETQYF.

This clonotype showed up many times. The genes are TRBV7-6 and TRBJ2-5; D may be TRBD1 or TRBD2 (6 bases each). Germline V lookup: CDR1 SGHVS, CDR2 FNYEAQ. This CDR3 is 15 amino acids long. Trimming removed 1 base from V and 2 bases from J, with 11 bases in between. The CDR3, as DNA: TGTGCCAGCAGCTTAGAGGGGGGACATCAAGAGACCCAGTACTTC. Translation: CASSLEGGHQETQYF.

This clonotype was seen at least ten times. This chain links TRBV10-3 with TRBJ2-7, with 9 nucleotides matching TRBD1. Germline V gives CDR1 ENHRY, CDR2 SYGVKD. This CDR3 is built from 15 residues. Trimming at V came to 8 bases and at J to 3 bases, leaving 11 bases not matched to a gene. For the CDR3, the DNA is TGTGCCATCGGTACAGGGGGCGAATTATTCTACGAGCAGTACTTC. Amino acid sequence: CAIGTGGELFYEQYF.

This clonotype was counted many times. The J gene is TRBJ1-1, the V gene TRBV3-1; D not resolved. Germline lookup yields CDR1 LGHDT and CDR2 YNNKEL (reference sequence). V was trimmed by 4 bases and J by 1 base, leaving 16 bases between them. The CDR3 runs 16 residues. CDR3 in amino acids: CASSPHRLLPNTEAFF. CDR3 DNA: TGTGCCAGCAGCCCGCACAGACTCCTTCCGAACACTGAAGCTTTCTTT. The variable domain in full, with the rest retrieved from reference TRBV3-1 and TRBJ1-1, is DTAVSQTPKYLVTQMGNDKSIKCEQNLGHDTMYWYKQDSKKFLKIMFSYNNKELIINETVPNRFSPKSPDKAHLNLHINSLELGDSAVYFCASSPHRLLPNTEAFFGQGTRLTVV.

This clonotype was seen ten or more times. The gene calls are TRBV12-3 or TRBV12-4 and TRBJ2-7, with TRBD2 as a possible D gene (6 bases). V was pared by 6 bases and J by 5 bases, with 11 bases between. The CDR3 length is 12 residues. The CDR3 sequence is CASRRGENEQYF. Here the CDR3 DNA reads TGTGCCAGCAGGCGCGGGGAAAACGAGCAGTACTTC.

At least ten counts were recorded for this clonotype. The chain couples TRBV12-3 or TRBV12-4 to TRBJ1-3, with D perhaps matching TRBD1 (5 bases). V shed 8 bases and J shed 0 bases, with 14 bases lying between them. The CDR3 runs to 15 residues. The CDR3 loop is CASGYRPLSGNTIYF. Written as DNA, the CDR3 is TGTGCCAGCGGATACAGGCCGCTCTCTGGAAACACCATATATTTT.

This clonotype was counted only a few times. Here the CDR3 reads CASRRQGDQPQHF. CDR3 nucleotide sequence: TGTGCCAGCAGAAGACAGGGGGATCAGCCCCAGCATTTT. The V and J genes are TRBV12-3 or TRBV12-4 and TRBJ1-5; 9 bases fit TRBD1. The CDR3 sequence is 13 residues long. The V segment lost 6 bases and the J segment 5 bases; nucleotides outside the gene matches: 2.

This clonotype was counted at least ten times. This rearrangement joins TRBV12-3 or TRBV12-4 to TRBJ2-7; 7 nucleotides match TRBD2. The CDR3 extends over 16 amino acids. J was trimmed by 3 bases and V by 5 bases; bases with no gene match: 13. CDR3: CASSAVPGLLNYEQYF. CDR3 DNA: TGTGCCAGCAGTGCCGTACCGGGACTACTAAACTACGAGCAGTACTTC.

The V gene is TRBV9, the J gene TRBJ1-1; 7 bases map to TRBD1. Germline lookup yields CDR1 SGDLS and CDR2 YYNGEE. The CDR3 covers 17 residues. Unmatched junction bases numbered 11, after V lost 0 bases and J lost 3 bases. The CDR3 nucleotides are TGTGCCAGCAGCGTAGGGGACAGCCCTTGGTGGGACACTGAAGCTTTCTTT. This sequence encodes CASSVGDSPWWDTEAFF.

This clonotype came up many times. The V and J genes are TRBV27 and TRBJ1-2; 8 nucleotides align to TRBD1. This CDR3 spans 16 amino acids. The germline CDR1 and CDR2 sequences are MNHEY and SMNVEV (reference sequence). V shed 4 bases, J shed 0 bases, and the junction held 7 bases outside the gene matches. The CDR3 region has the DNA TGTGCCAGCAGTTGGTCAGGGGGCGCCTCTAACTATGGCTACACCTTC. Its protein is CASSWSGGASNYGYTF.

This clonotype was seen at least ten times. The chain couples TRBV10-1 to TRBJ1-2, with a tentative D call TRBD1 (5 bases). V lost 5 bases and J lost 7, with 14 bases in between. The germline CDR1 and CDR2 sequences are WNHNN and SYGVQD (reference sequence). The CDR3 totals 13 residues. CDR3: CASSPDIRIGYTF. CDR3 nucleotides: TGCGCCAGCAGTCCGGACATTCGAATTGGCTACACCTTC.

This clonotype was picked up one time. J is TRBJ2-7 and V is TRBV2, with 10 bases aligning to TRBD1. V shed 7 bases, J shed 6 bases, and the junction held 3 bases outside the gene matches. The CDR3 runs 12 residues. The V gene's germline CDR1 is SNHLY and CDR2 FYNNEI. CDR3 sequence reads: CASTGTGVEQYF. CDR3 bases: TGTGCCAGCACTGGGACAGGGGTCGAGCAGTACTTC.